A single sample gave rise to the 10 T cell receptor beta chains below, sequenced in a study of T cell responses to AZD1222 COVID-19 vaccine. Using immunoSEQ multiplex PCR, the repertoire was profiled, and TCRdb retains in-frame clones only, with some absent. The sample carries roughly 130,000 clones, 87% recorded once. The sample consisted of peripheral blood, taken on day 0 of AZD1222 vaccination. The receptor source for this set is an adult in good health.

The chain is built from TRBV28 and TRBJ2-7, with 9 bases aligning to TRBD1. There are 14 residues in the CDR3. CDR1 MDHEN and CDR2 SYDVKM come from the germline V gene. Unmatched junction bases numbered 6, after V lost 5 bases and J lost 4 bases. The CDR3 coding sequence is TGTGCCAGCAGTGTCTCGGGACAGGGTTACGAGCAGTACTTC. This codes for CASSVSGQGYEQYF.

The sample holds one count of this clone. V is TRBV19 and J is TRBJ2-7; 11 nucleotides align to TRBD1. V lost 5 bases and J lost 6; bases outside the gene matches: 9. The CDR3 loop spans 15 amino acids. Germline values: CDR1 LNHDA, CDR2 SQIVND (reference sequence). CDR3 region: CASSPIGTGGTEQYF. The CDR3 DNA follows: TGTGCCAGTAGTCCGATCGGGACAGGGGGTACCGAGCAGTACTTC.

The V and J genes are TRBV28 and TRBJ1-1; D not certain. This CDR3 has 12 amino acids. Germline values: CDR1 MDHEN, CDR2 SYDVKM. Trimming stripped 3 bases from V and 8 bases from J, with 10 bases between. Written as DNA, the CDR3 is TGTGCCAGCAGTTTGGTCATAGGGGAAGCTTTCTTT. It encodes CASSLVIGEAFF.

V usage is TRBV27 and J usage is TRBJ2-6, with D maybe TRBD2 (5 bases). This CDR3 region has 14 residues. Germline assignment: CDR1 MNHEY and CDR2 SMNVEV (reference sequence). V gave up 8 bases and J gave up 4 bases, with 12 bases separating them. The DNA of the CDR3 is TGTGCCAGCTCCGGGGTCTGGGGGGCCAACGTCCTGACTTTC. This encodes CASSGVWGANVLTF.

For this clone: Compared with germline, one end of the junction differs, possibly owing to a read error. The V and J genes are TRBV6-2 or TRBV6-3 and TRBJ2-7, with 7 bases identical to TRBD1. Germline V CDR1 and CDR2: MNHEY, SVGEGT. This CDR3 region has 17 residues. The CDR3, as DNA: TGTGCCGGCAGTTACTCGAGGGACAGCAGGCACTCCTACGAGCAGTACTTC. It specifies CAGSYSRDSRHSYEQYF.

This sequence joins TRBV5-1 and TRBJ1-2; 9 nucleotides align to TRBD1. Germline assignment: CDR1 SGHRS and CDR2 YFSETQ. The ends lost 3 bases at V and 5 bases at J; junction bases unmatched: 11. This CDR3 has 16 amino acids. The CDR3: CASSSGTGNINYGYTF. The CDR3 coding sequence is TGCGCCAGCAGCTCCGGGACAGGGAACATAAATTATGGCTACACCTTC.

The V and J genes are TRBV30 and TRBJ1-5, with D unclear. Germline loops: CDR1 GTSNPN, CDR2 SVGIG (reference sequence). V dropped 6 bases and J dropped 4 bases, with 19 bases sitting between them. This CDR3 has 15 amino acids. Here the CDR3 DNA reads TGTGCCTGTGGTGTGATGGGGAATCGAAATCAGCCCCAGCATTTT. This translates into CACGVMGNRNQPQHF. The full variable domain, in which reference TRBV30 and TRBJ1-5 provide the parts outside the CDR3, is SQTIHQWPATLVQPVGSPLSLECTVEGTSNPNLYWYRQAAGRGLQLLFYSVGIGQISSEVPQNLSASRPQDRQFILSSKKLLLSDSGFYLCACGVMGNRNQPQHFGDGTRLSIL.

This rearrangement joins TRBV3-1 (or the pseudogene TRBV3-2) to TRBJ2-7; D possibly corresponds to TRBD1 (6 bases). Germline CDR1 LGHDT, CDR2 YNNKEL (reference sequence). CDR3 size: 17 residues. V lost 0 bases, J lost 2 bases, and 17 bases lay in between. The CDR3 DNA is TGTGCCAGCAGCCAAGAGGTTGACGAGGACAGACCCTACGAGCAGTACTTC. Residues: CASSQEVDEDRPYEQYF.

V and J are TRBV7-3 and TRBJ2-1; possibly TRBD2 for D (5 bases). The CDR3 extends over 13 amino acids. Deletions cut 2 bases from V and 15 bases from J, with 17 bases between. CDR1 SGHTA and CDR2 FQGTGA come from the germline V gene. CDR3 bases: TGTGCCAGCAGCTTAGGACTTTCGGCCTTTCCGTTCTTC. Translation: CASSLGLSAFPFF.

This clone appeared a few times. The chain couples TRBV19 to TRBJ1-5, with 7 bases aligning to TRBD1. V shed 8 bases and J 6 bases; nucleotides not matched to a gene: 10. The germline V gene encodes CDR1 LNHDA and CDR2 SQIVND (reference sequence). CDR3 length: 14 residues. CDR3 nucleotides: TGTGCCAGTCGCGACAGGGACTTTAGTCAGCCCCAGCATTTT. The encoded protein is CASRDRDFSQPQHF. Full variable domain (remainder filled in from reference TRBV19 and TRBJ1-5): DGGITQSPKYLFRKEGQNVTLSCEQNLNHDAMYWYRQDPGQGLRLIYYSQIVNDFQKGDIAEGYSVSREKKESFPLTVTSAQKNPTAFYLCASRDRDFSQPQHFGDGTRLSIL.